This TCR beta chain was recovered during a study of T cells in women clearing cervical HPV infection. Overall study context: Controls were women whose single incident HPV16 infection cleared within 12 months without precancer or cancer.

Findings and caveats of the study: It is unknown whether associations predate infection; no effector/memory or HPV-specific sorting. Richness plus V gene abundances separated cases from controls with AUC roughly 0.88.

On this clone: Its antigen is not identified.

Generated by immunoSEQ multiplex PCR, the TCRdb table keeps only in-frame clones and is missing some. The specimen's table records about 46,000 clones. This receptor was identified in a woman between 18 and 70 years old with a cervical HPV16 infection that either progressed to CIN3+ or cleared (not recorded which). Sequenced: blood buffy coat.

CDR3 loop: CSARENQRETQYF. The sequenced CDR3 bases are TGCAGTGCTAGAGAAAACCAACGGGAGACC. V and J are TRBV20-1 and TRBJ2-5; unclear D gene. The CDR3 is cut off 3 residues early in the read; its end comes from the germline J gene. CDR3 length: 13 residues. The V and J ends lost 0 bases and 5 bases respectively, with 10 bases between them. Germline V gene lookup returns CDR1 DFQATT and CDR2 SNEGSKA (reference sequence).